This passage covers 15 T cell receptor beta chains from one sample sequenced in a study of PD-L1 blockade in urothelial cancer. Clones were read by immunoSEQ multiplex PCR, and TCRdb kept only the in-frame ones, dropping some. The data hold about 22,000 clones, with around 91% observed a single time. Time point denoted: peripheral blood 6 weeks after treatment start. The material was PBMCs, obtained around atezolizumab (anti-PD-L1) treatment. These receptors all stem from a woman between 55 and 75 years old with urothelial cancer.

The J gene is TRBJ2-6, the V gene TRBV9, with D tentatively TRBD1 (5 bases). The CDR3 spans 15 residues. Germline V gene data show CDR1 as SGDLS and CDR2 as YYNGEE. Between the trimmed V and J ends, which lost 4 bases and 1 base, there was a span of 9 bases. The CDR3 reads CASSKQGSGANVLTF. The CDR3 DNA follows: TGTGCCAGCAGCAAGCAGGGATCTGGGGCCAACGTCCTGACTTTC.

V gene TRBV5-8 combines with J gene TRBJ1-5, with TRBD1 matching over 7 bases. Germline lookup yields CDR1 SGHTS and CDR2 YDEGEE. V dropped 4 bases and J dropped 0; count of bases not matched to a gene: 4. The CDR3 is 15 residues long. CDR3 amino acids: CASSTQGYSNQPQHF. CDR3 nucleotides: TGTGCCAGCAGCACACAGGGGTATAGCAATCAGCCCCAGCATTTT. The full variable domain, rest sourced from reference TRBV5-8 and TRBJ1-5, is EAGVTQSPTHLIKTRGQQATLRCSPISGHTSVYWYQQALGLGLQFLLWYDEGEERNRGNFPPRFSGRQFPNYSSELNVNALELEDSALYLCASSTQGYSNQPQHFGDGTRLSIL.

This clone occurred once. The rearrangement links TRBV5-4 to TRBJ2-2, with D tentatively TRBD1 (5 bases). Germline V CDR1 and CDR2: SGHNT, YYREEE (reference sequence). The CDR3 is made up of 15 amino acids. Trimming took 0 bases from V and 1 from J, leaving 7 bases between them. The DNA of the CDR3 is TGTGCCAGCAGCTTGGGGGGCCAGAACACCGGGGAGCTGTTTTTT. Encoded protein: CASSLGGQNTGELFF.

This chain uses TRBV14 with TRBJ1-2; TRBD1 matches at 7 bases. V lost 4 bases, J lost 4 bases, and 3 bases stayed unmatched. CDR1 SGHDN and CDR2 FVKESK come from the germline V gene. This CDR3 spans 13 amino acids. CDR3: CASSRGQTYGYTF. The DNA of the CDR3 is TGTGCCAGCAGCCGGGGACAGACCTATGGCTACACCTTC.

The V and J genes are TRBV10-3 and TRBJ1-1; TRBD1 might be the D (6 bases). Trimming took off 11 bases at V and 2 bases at J, with 15 bases between the two ends. The germline V gene encodes CDR1 ENHRY and CDR2 SYGVKD. CDR3 length: 13 residues. Written as DNA, the CDR3 is TGTGCCTCTAGGGCCAGGGGCAACACTGAAGCTTTCTTT. Translated, it gives CASRARGNTEAFF.

The V call is TRBV7-2, the J call TRBJ2-1, with unresolved D. CDR3 length: 17 amino acids. The germline V gene encodes CDR1 SGHTA and CDR2 FQGNSA. The V end was cut by 4 bases, the J end by 2 bases, with 18 bases between. CDR3 DNA sequence: TGTGCCAGCAGCTCACGGCCTAGTTTGGGTCCCTACAATGAGCAGTTCTTC. This sequence encodes CASSSRPSLGPYNEQFF. Combining the CDR3 with reference TRBV7-2 and TRBJ2-1 gives the whole variable domain GAGVSQSPSNKVTEKGKDVELRCDPISGHTALYWYRQSLGQGLEFLIYFQGNSAPDKSGLPSDRFSAERTGGSVSTLTIQRTQQEDSAVYLCASSSRPSLGPYNEQFFGPGTRLTVL.

The chain uses TRBV5-6 and TRBJ1-5; D is possibly TRBD1 (6 bases). The V and J ends lost 4 bases and 6 bases respectively, with 20 bases between them. This CDR3 has 16 amino acids. Per the germline V gene, CDR1 is SGHDT and CDR2 is YYEEEE. The CDR3: CASSLSRGGGSQPQHF. The DNA of the CDR3 is TGTGCCAGCAGCCTCTCCAGAGGGGGTGGGAGTCAGCCCCAGCATTTT.

The rearrangement uses TRBV5-1 and TRBJ2-2, with 9 bases lining up with TRBD2. The junction had 2 bases not matched to a gene; V was cut back by 0 bases and J by 2 bases. CDR1 is SGHRS, CDR2 YFSETQ, per germline. This CDR3 has 16 amino acids. CDR3: CASSLELAGNTGELFF. CDR3 in DNA: TGCGCCAGCAGCTTGGAACTAGCGGGTAACACCGGGGAGCTGTTTTTT.

The CDR3 DNA reads TGTGCCAGCAGTGAAACTCGACTAGCGGGCACCGTCGGCGAGCAGTACTTC. Its translation is CASSETRLAGTVGEQYF. V is TRBV2 and J is TRBJ2-7; 10 nucleotides match TRBD2. The CDR3 spans 17 residues. V was clipped by 2 bases and J by 6 bases; unmatched bases: 13. Germline V gene sequence: CDR1 SNHLY, CDR2 FYNNEI. The whole variable domain, remainder taken from reference TRBV2 and TRBJ2-7, is EPEVTQTPSHQVTQMGQEVILRCVPISNHLYFYWYRQILGQKVEFLVSFYNNEISEKSEIFDDQFSVERPDGSNFTLKIRSTKLEDSAMYFCASSETRLAGTVGEQYFGPGTRLTVT.

This chain's CDR3 is CASSPGGVGLGSNEQYF. CDR3 nucleotide sequence: TGTGCCAGCAGCCCCGGAGGTGTTGGGCTGGGGTCCAACGAGCAGTACTTC. The chain carries TRBV2 and TRBJ2-7; tentatively, D is TRBD2 (5 bases). The V gene lost 6 bases and the J gene lost 5 bases, with 26 bases spanning the gap. Looked up from germline, CDR1 is SNHLY and CDR2 is FYNNEI. CDR3 length: 17 amino acids.

The rearrangement uses TRBV27 and TRBJ2-5, with 10 bases matching TRBD1. In germline, CDR1 is MNHEY, CDR2 SMNVEV (reference sequence). This CDR3 has 14 amino acids. V gave up 5 bases and J gave up 4 bases; unmatched junction bases: 4. DNA of the CDR3: TGTGCCAGCAGTGACAGGGGGCGCGGAGAGACCCAGTACTTC. Translation gives CASSDRGRGETQYF.

This chain links TRBV29-1 with TRBJ1-4; D unresolved. CDR1 is SQVTM and CDR2 is ANQGSEA in the germline V gene. The CDR3 is made up of 13 amino acids. Between the trimmed V and J ends, which lost 0 bases and 12 bases, there was a span of 14 bases. In DNA, the CDR3 is TGCAGCGTTGAAGATACCGGGGTCCGGGAACTGTTTTTT. Translated, it gives CSVEDTGVRELFF.

This chain links TRBV9 with TRBJ2-2, with TRBD2 identical over 13 bases. Germline CDR1 SGDLS, CDR2 YYNGEE. Trimming took 4 bases from V and 0 from J; bases not matched to a gene: 3. There are 17 residues in the CDR3. The CDR3 sequence is CASSRTSGRPNTGELFF. The CDR3 DNA is TGTGCCAGCAGCCGGACTAGCGGGAGACCGAACACCGGGGAGCTGTTTTTT.

The chain couples TRBV4-3 to TRBJ1-3, with 8 bases aligning to TRBD1. The trim removed 0 bases at V and 3 bases at J, leaving 4 bases unmatched. The V gene's germline CDR1 is LGHNA and CDR2 YSLEER. This CDR3 comprises 16 residues. CDR3 DNA: TGCGCCAGCAGCCAAGACAGTACAGGGGGTGGAAACACCATATATTTT. This translates into CASSQDSTGGGNTIYF.

The V call is TRBV5-4, the J call TRBJ1-2; 9 positions match TRBD1. This CDR3 region has 15 residues. Trimming took 5 bases from V and 7 from J; bases not matched to a gene: 12. The V gene's germline CDR1 is SGHNT and CDR2 YYREEE (reference sequence). CDR3 DNA sequence: TGTGCCAGCAGTCAGACCCAGTACAGGGGGCTTGGCTACACCTTC. Translated, it gives CASSQTQYRGLGYTF.